These T cell receptor beta chains were read from a single sample in a study of identical twins. TCRdb passed the 5' RACE reads through MiXCR, listing each CDR3 protein once. The sample yields roughly 720,000 distinct CDR3 sequences, 15% to 20% seen once. These sequences were also reported in another study, on T cells expressing NK-cell markers.

The sequenced sample consisted of PBMCs. The receptor source for this set is a woman younger than 30 in good health. Both conserved end residues are part of each CDR3. Each record gives: J gene, D gene, V gene, clone size, CDR3 DNA, CDR3 protein. D genes are given only for firm matches. Size is omitted from some rows. Given values are once, few, many or a class for expanded clones.

>TRBJ1-1|NA|TRBV5-1|once
TGCGCCAGCAGCTTGGATAGGCGGGTCGCTTTCTTT
CASSLDRRVAFF
>TRBJ2-2|TRBD2|TRBV20-1|few
TGCAGTGCGATAATAGCGGGGCGACGTAACACCGGGGAGCTGTTTTTT
CSAIIAGRRNTGELFF
>TRBJ2-5|NA|TRBV12-3/TRBV12-4|few
TGTGCCAGCAGCCTAATCCAGGGAGGCGGCCGAGAGACCCAGTACTTC
CASSLIQGGGRETQYF
>TRBJ1-2|NA|TRBV9|NA
TGTGCCAGCAGCGTTTCGGAGGCGGATGGCTACACCTTC
CASSVSEADGYTF
>TRBJ2-5|NA|TRBV7-9|NA
TGTGCCAGCAGCTTTGGGGTGCGGGAGACCCAGTACTTC
CASSFGVRETQYF
>TRBJ2-1|TRBD2|TRBV11-2|many
TGTGCCAGCAGCTCTCTACAAGGACTAGCTGCCTACAATGAGCAGTTCTTC
CASSSLQGLAAYNEQFF
>TRBJ2-2|TRBD2|TRBV5-4|once
TGTGCCAGCAGCTTGTTGGGCGGGAGAGGATCCGGGGAGCTGTTTTTT
CASSLLGGRGSGELFF
>TRBJ1-5|TRBD1|TRBV12-3/TRBV12-4|NA
TGTGCCAGCAGCCCCCCCGGGACAGGGGCGGGTCAGCCCCAGCATTTT
CASSPPGTGAGQPQHF
>TRBJ2-7|TRBD2|TRBV29-1|NA
TGCAGCGTTGCGGGACTAGCGGATATCTACGAGCAGTACTTC
CSVAGLADIYEQYF
>TRBJ1-2|NA|TRBV5-1|NA
TGCGCCAGCAGCTCAGGGGACACCACATTCTATGGCTACACCTTC
CASSSGDTTFYGYTF
>TRBJ2-5|NA|TRBV3-1|NA
TGTGCCAGCAGCCAAGATAAGAGGGAGACCCAGTACTTC
CASSQDKRETQYF
>TRBJ2-5|NA|TRBV20-1|few
TGCAGTGCTAGCCTAGCGCGGATGGAGACCCAGTACTTC
CSASLARMETQYF
>TRBJ2-1|NA|TRBV12-3/TRBV12-4|many
TGTGCCAGCAGCTGGGGCGATGAGCAGTTCTTC
CASSWGDEQFF
>TRBJ1-5|NA|TRBV6-5|few
TGTGCCAGCAGTTACGGGCCAGCCACGAATCAGCCCCAGCATTTT
CASSYGPATNQPQHF
>TRBJ1-3|NA|TRBV20-1|once
TGCAGTGCTTCGTCTGGGGGGGACGGAAACACCATATATTTT
CSASSGGDGNTIYF
>TRBJ1-5|NA|TRBV4-1|NA
TGCGCCAGCAGCCAAACCGGGCCAAGAGGGTGGCAGCCCCAGCATTTT
CASSQTGPRGWQPQHF
>TRBJ1-2|TRBD1|TRBV20-1|few
TGCAGTGCCCGGAGGGACAGCTCCATAGGTGGCTACACCTTC
CSARRDSSIGGYTF
>TRBJ2-1|NA|TRBV27|few
TGTGCCAGCAGGGGGACGTCTTACTCCTACAATGAGCAGTTCTTC
CASRGTSYSYNEQFF
>TRBJ1-5|NA|TRBV18|NA
TGTGCCAGCTCACCGGGGGGATTCGGTCAGCCCCAGCATTTT
CASSPGGFGQPQHF
>TRBJ2-1|NA|TRBV12-3/TRBV12-4|many
TGTGCCAGCAGTTCAGTGGGTCTAATCGATGAGCAGTTCTTC
CASSSVGLIDEQFF
>TRBJ2-3|NA|TRBV5-6|few
TGTGCCAGCAGCTTGTTTCAGGAGGCCCGCCGGGATACGCAGTATTTT
CASSLFQEARRDTQYF
>TRBJ2-5|NA|TRBV11-2|few
TGTGCCAGCAGCTTGGGGGACGGGAAGACCCAGTACTTC
CASSLGDGKTQYF
>TRBJ2-1|TRBD2|TRBV5-6|many
TGTGCCAGCAGCCTAGCGGGACCCGGTGAGCAGTTCTTC
CASSLAGPGEQFF
>TRBJ2-7|NA|TRBV5-1|few
TGCGCCAGCAGCTCCGGGAGTGGCAACGAGCAGTACTTC
CASSSGSGNEQYF
>TRBJ2-7|TRBD2|TRBV5-6|few
TGTGCCAGCAGCCCATTTAGCGGGGCCGCCTACGAGCAGTACTTC
CASSPFSGAAYEQYF
>TRBJ2-5|NA|TRBV7-9|NA
TGTGCCAGCAGCTTATATGCGGAGACCCAGTACTTC
CASSLYAETQYF
>TRBJ2-1|TRBD2|TRBV20-1|few
TGCAGTGTAGATGTAGCGGGGGGCAATGAGCAGTTCTTC
CSVDVAGGNEQFF
>TRBJ2-1|TRBD2|TRBV24-1|NA
TGTGCCACCAGTAGCGGGAGGGCGGGCTCCTACAATGAGCAGTTCTTC
CATSSGRAGSYNEQFF
>TRBJ2-3|TRBD1|TRBV5-1|NA
TGCGCCAGCAGCTTGACCCGCAGGGGGCAATCAGATACGCAGTATTTT
CASSLTRRGQSDTQYF
>TRBJ2-1|TRBD2|TRBV27|once
TGTGCCAGCAGTTTCCTCCTAGCGGGAGGCCTCAATGAGCAGTTCTTC
CASSFLLAGGLNEQFF
>TRBJ1-6|NA|TRBV6-5|NA
TGTGCCAGCAGTTACTCGGGACTTAAGTCGAATAATTCACCCCTCCACTTT
CASSYSGLKSNNSPLHF
>TRBJ2-7|NA|TRBV5-1|NA
TGCGCCAGCAGCTTGAATGGCGCCACCGAGCAGTACTTC
CASSLNGATEQYF
>TRBJ1-5|TRBD1|TRBV5-1|NA
TGCGCCAGCAGCTTGGAGGGGGCAATCAATCAGCCCCAGCATTTT
CASSLEGAINQPQHF
>TRBJ2-5|NA|TRBV9|once
TGTGCCAGCAGCGTAGATGGGGGTCAGCCCGAAGAGACCCAGTACTTC
CASSVDGGQPEETQYF
>TRBJ2-7|NA|TRBV9|few
TGTGCCAGCAGCCAACGGACAGGAGGGGGTCATAAGCAGTACTTC
CASSQRTGGGHKQYF
>TRBJ2-7|TRBD2|TRBV7-9|few
TGTGCCAGCAGCTCTTCGGGACTAGCTTTATCCTACGAGCAGTACTTC
CASSSSGLALSYEQYF
>TRBJ2-2|NA|TRBV18|NA
TGTGCCAGCTCACCACTAAACCCTGGGAACACCGGGGAGCTGTTTTTT
CASSPLNPGNTGELFF
>TRBJ2-7|TRBD2|TRBV6-2/TRBV6-3|NA
TGTGCCAGCAGTCTTCGGATTGGACTAGCGGGAGTGTACGAGCAGTACTTC
CASSLRIGLAGVYEQYF
>TRBJ2-7|TRBD1|TRBV6-5|NA
TGTGCCAGCAGTTACTCGACAGGGCGCGAGCAGTACTTC
CASSYSTGREQYF
>TRBJ2-2|NA|TRBV10-3|few
TGTGCCATGCTCCGGGCCGAGAACACCGGGGAGCTGTTTTTT
CAMLRAENTGELFF
>TRBJ2-1|NA|TRBV20-1|few
TGCAGTGCTAGAGATTTAGGAAAGGGGGGAAATGAGCAGTTCTTC
CSARDLGKGGNEQFF
>TRBJ2-1|TRBD2|TRBV15|few
TGTGCCACCAGCAGGGGAAGGGTAGCGGGGGACAATGAGCAGTTCTTC
CATSRGRVAGDNEQFF
>TRBJ2-7|TRBD2|TRBV7-9|NA
TGTGCCAGCAGCCGGGAGGGGTGGTTCGAGCAGTACTTC
CASSREGWFEQYF
>TRBJ2-1|TRBD2|TRBV7-2|NA
TGTGCCAGCAGCTTAGCAATAGCGGGAGGGCGGAATGAGCAGTTCTTC
CASSLAIAGGRNEQFF
>TRBJ2-3|NA|TRBV29-1|few
TGCAGCGTTACCTTCACAGATACGCAGTATTTT
CSVTFTDTQYF
>TRBJ1-4|NA|TRBV14|few
TGTGCCAGCAGCCGTCGCCAAACTAATGAAAAACTGTTTTTT
CASSRRQTNEKLFF
>TRBJ1-6|NA|TRBV5-1|many
TGCGCCAGCAGCCTCGGGACCAATAATTCACCCCTCCACTTT
CASSLGTNNSPLHF
>TRBJ2-3|TRBD2|TRBV20-1|few
TGCAGTGCCCCTTCAGCGGGAGTATCAGATACGCAGTATTTT
CSAPSAGVSDTQYF
>TRBJ2-3|TRBD2|TRBV10-2|few
TGCGCCAGCAGTGGGGGACTAGCGGGGGCAGATACGCAGTATTTT
CASSGGLAGADTQYF
>TRBJ2-3|TRBD2|TRBV20-1|NA
TGCAGTGCTAGGTCGGGGGGGGATACGCAGTATTTT
CSARSGGDTQYF
>TRBJ2-7|NA|TRBV29-1|NA
TGCAGCGCCCAGACACAAACACCCTACGAGCAGTACTTC
CSAQTQTPYEQYF
>TRBJ2-1|TRBD2|TRBV9|few
TGTGCCAGCAGCGCCAGACTAGCGGTATACAATGAGCAGTTCTTC
CASSARLAVYNEQFF
>TRBJ2-7|NA|TRBV27|few
TGTGCCAGCAGTTTGGGGGTGATTAACTACGAGCAGTACTTC
CASSLGVINYEQYF
>TRBJ1-1|NA|TRBV29-1|NA
TGCAGCGTTGTGGGGGCGAGGGAGACTGAAGCTTTCTTT
CSVVGARETEAFF
>TRBJ2-5|NA|TRBV5-1|many
TGTGCCAGCAGTGGCGGGGAGACCCAGTACTTC
CASSGGETQYF